Shown below are 24 T cell receptor beta chains from a single sample sequenced in a study of blood T cell repertoires in COVID-19. Here immunoSEQ multiplex PCR was the method, and the copy in TCRdb shows in-frame clones only, minus some. The sample contains fewer than 600,000 clones, approximately 89% of which appear only once. The specimen sequenced was peripheral blood. The receptor set was obtained from a man between 18 and 29 years old with COVID-19, enrolled during active disease.

The V and J genes are TRBV7-9 and TRBJ2-5, with D perhaps matching TRBD1 (5 bases). The CDR3 is made up of 13 amino acids. Germline V gene sequence: CDR1 SEHNR, CDR2 FQNEAQ (reference sequence). Trimming shortened V by 4 bases and J by 5 bases, and 11 bases separated the two germline ends. CDR3 residues: CASSSVGVETQYF. For the CDR3, the DNA is TGTGCCAGCAGCTCGGTAGGGGTCGAGACCCAGTACTTC.

This clone was seen only once. The rearrangement links TRBV10-3 to TRBJ2-1; no definite D call. Trimming took off 2 bases at V and 9 bases at J, with 5 bases between the two ends. The CDR3 sequence is 11 residues long. CDR1 is ENHRY, CDR2 SYGVKD, per germline. CDR3 in amino acids: CAISENGEQFF. CDR3 DNA: TGTGCCATCAGTGAGAACGGTGAGCAGTTCTTC.

The chain has TRBV24-1 and TRBJ2-3; 8 positions match TRBD2. The CDR3 contains 16 residues. The V gene's germline CDR1 is KGHDR and CDR2 SFDVKD. Unmatched junction bases numbered 8, after V lost 5 bases and J lost 2 bases. CDR3 in amino acids: CATSGNSGTVTDTQYF. DNA for the CDR3: TGTGCCACCAGTGGCAATAGCGGGACCGTCACAGATACGCAGTATTTT.

The chain combines TRBV7-2 with TRBJ2-1, with a weak D call TRBD2 (6 bases). The CDR3 sequence is 16 residues long. Per the germline V gene, CDR1 is SGHTA and CDR2 is FQGNSA. V lost 0 bases, J lost 0 bases, and 9 bases lay in between. CDR3 bases: TGTGCCAGCAGCTTAGCGTACGGGAGCTCCTACAATGAGCAGTTCTTC. Translation: CASSLAYGSSYNEQFF. The full variable domain, completed using reference TRBV7-2 and TRBJ2-1, is GAGVSQSPSNKVTEKGKDVELRCDPISGHTALYWYRQSLGQGLEFLIYFQGNSAPDKSGLPSDRFSAERTGGSVSTLTIQRTQQEDSAVYLCASSLAYGSSYNEQFFGPGTRLTVL.

CDR3 protein: CASSLVYGTDGYTF. CDR3 coding DNA: TGTGCCAGCAGCTTAGTATACGGGACAGATGGCTACACCTTC. The V and J genes are TRBV7-9 and TRBJ1-2; 7 bases are shared with TRBD1. Per the germline V gene, CDR1 is SEHNR and CDR2 is FQNEAQ (reference sequence). V lost 1 base and J lost 6; bases outside the gene matches: 5. This CDR3 is built from 14 residues.

The chain uses TRBV25-1 and TRBJ2-5; 7 positions agree with TRBD1. The CDR3 has 16 amino acids. The germline gives CDR1 MGHDK, CDR2 SYGVNS. Unmatched junction bases numbered 12, after V lost 6 bases and J lost 2 bases. This CDR3 reads CASSQTRDSSQETQYF. The CDR3 DNA sequence: TGTGCCAGCAGCCAAACCAGGGACAGCAGTCAAGAGACCCAGTACTTC.

The CDR3 nucleotides are TGTGCCATCGGATCCCTAGCGGAGAGTTACGAGCAGTACTTC. Its translation is CAIGSLAESYEQYF. The V and J genes are TRBV10-3 and TRBJ2-7; 7 positions agree with TRBD2. Germline trimming cut 8 bases from V and 4 bases from J; bases unmatched to any gene: 11. The CDR3 runs to 14 residues. Germline V gene lookup returns CDR1 ENHRY and CDR2 SYGVKD.

The V and J genes are TRBV27 and TRBJ1-5; D is ambiguous. This CDR3 has 13 residues. Trimming took off 6 bases at V and 0 bases at J, with 6 bases between the two ends. Germline-derived CDR1 and CDR2 are MNHEY and SMNVEV (reference sequence). CDR3 sequence: CASSDYSNQPQHF. In DNA, the CDR3 is TGTGCCAGCAGCGACTATAGCAATCAGCCCCAGCATTTT.

This clone was counted a few times. The genes are TRBV18 and TRBJ2-7, with 13 bases matching TRBD2. V trimming: 4 bases; J trimming: 4 bases; junction bases outside the gene matches: 4. Looked up from germline, CDR1 is KGHSH and CDR2 is LQKENI. The CDR3 covers 15 residues. This CDR3 is CASSQGLAGMYEQYF. The CDR3 region has the DNA TGTGCCAGCTCACAGGGACTAGCGGGGATGTACGAGCAGTACTTC.

This chain connects TRBV6-5 to TRBJ2-1, with 8 bases identical to TRBD2. The CDR3 totals 15 residues. Germline assignment: CDR1 MNHEY and CDR2 SVGAGI. Losses at the gene ends were 4 bases for V and 0 bases for J; bases not matched to a gene: 2. CDR3 residues: CASSSSGSSYNEQFF. Here the CDR3 DNA reads TGTGCCAGCAGTTCCAGCGGGAGCTCCTACAATGAGCAGTTCTTC.

V usage is TRBV19 and J usage is TRBJ2-1; TRBD2 matches at 9 bases. V lost 2 bases and J lost 7; bases outside the gene matches: 12. CDR3 length: 17 residues. Germline CDR1 is LNHDA and CDR2 is SQIVND (reference sequence). The CDR3 region is CASSISSGSFFGNEQFF. The CDR3 bases are TGTGCCAGTAGTATAAGTAGCGGGAGTTTTTTTGGGAATGAGCAGTTCTTC.

The CDR3 DNA reads as TGCGCCAGCAGCTTAACAGGGGCCTCAGAGACCCAGTACTTC. As protein: CASSLTGASETQYF. The rearrangement uses TRBV5-1 and TRBJ2-5; 7 bases are a match to TRBD1. V shed 2 bases, J shed 4 bases, and the junction held 5 bases outside the gene matches. This CDR3 contains 14 residues. The germline V gene has CDR1 SGHRS and CDR2 YFSETQ.

The chain uses TRBV10-3 and TRBJ2-3; 11 nucleotides match TRBD2. This CDR3 is 16 amino acids long. Germline CDR1 reads ENHRY; CDR2 reads SYGVKD. After removal of 4 bases from V and 4 bases from J, the junction contained 7 bases not matched to a gene. CDR3 amino acids: CAISAQTSGVPDTQYF. CDR3 coding DNA: TGTGCCATCAGTGCCCAGACTAGCGGGGTTCCAGATACGCAGTATTTT.

The CDR3 is CASSLGSGAGDQPQHF. CDR3 DNA sequence: TGCGCCAGCAGCTTGGGTTCAGGGGCTGGCGATCAGCCCCAGCATTTT. The rearrangement joins TRBV5-1 to TRBJ1-5; possible D gene TRBD1, 6 bases. The V gene lost 0 bases and the J gene lost 5 bases, with 15 bases spanning the gap. The V gene's germline CDR1 is SGHRS and CDR2 YFSETQ. CDR3 length: 16 amino acids. Drawing the rest from reference TRBV5-1 and TRBJ1-5, the complete variable domain is KAGVTQTPRYLIKTRGQQVTLSCSPISGHRSVSWYQQTPGQGLQFLFEYFSETQRNKGNFPGRFSGRQFSNSRSEMNVSTLELGDSALYLCASSLGSGAGDQPQHFGDGTRLSIL.

As to this clone: A junction boundary mismatches the germline segment, possibly from a read error. The V call is TRBV2, the J call TRBJ2-4; D possibly corresponds to TRBD2 (5 bases). CDR1 SNHLY and CDR2 FYNNEI come from the germline V gene. The CDR3 is made up of 11 amino acids. The chain's CDR3 is CASSDEGTLTF. CDR3 nucleotides: TGTGCCAGCAGTGACGAGGGAACCCTGACTTTT.

As to this clone: This specimen includes other DNA sequences encoding the same CDR3. This sequence joins TRBV19 and TRBJ2-3; TRBD2 might be the D (6 bases). V was clipped by 10 bases and J by 1 base, with 15 bases between them. CDR1 is LNHDA, CDR2 SQIVND, per germline (reference sequence). The CDR3 is 14 residues long. Here the CDR3 DNA reads TGTGCCACCCGACCTGGAGGGGGCACAGATACGCAGTATTTT. Its translation: CATRPGGGTDTQYF.

This rearrangement joins TRBV4-1 to TRBJ2-7; 7 bases align to TRBD1. The germline CDR1 and CDR2 sequences are MGHRA and YSYEKL. The ends lost 3 bases at V and 0 bases at J; junction bases unmatched: 8. This CDR3 has 16 amino acids. CDR3 sequence (DNA): TGCGCCAGCAGCCAGGATAAGGGGGCGGCCTCCTACGAGCAGTACTTC. Translating gives CASSQDKGAASYEQYF.

The chain links TRBV3-1 (or the pseudogene TRBV3-2) to TRBJ2-5; 9 nucleotides match TRBD2. The CDR3 is 16 residues long. The germline CDR1 and CDR2 sequences are LGHDT and YNNKEL (reference sequence). V shed 3 bases, J shed 5 bases, and the junction held 10 bases outside the gene matches. The CDR3 DNA reads TGTGCCAGCAGCCACGCGGGGGGGGGCTTCAGGGAGACCCAGTACTTC. As protein: CASSHAGGGFRETQYF.

This clone was seen a single time. This chain joins TRBV18 and TRBJ2-1, with 10 bases matching TRBD2. Germline-derived CDR1 and CDR2 are KGHSH and LQKENI. After removal of 0 bases from V and 6 bases from J, the junction contained 2 bases not matched to a gene. This CDR3 contains 15 residues. The CDR3 loop reads CASSPPSGRANEQFF. CDR3 DNA: TGTGCCAGCTCACCACCCAGCGGGAGGGCCAATGAGCAGTTCTTC. Variable domain in full (rest from reference TRBV18 and TRBJ2-1): NAGVMQNPRHLVRRRGQEARLRCSPMKGHSHVYWYRQLPEEGLKFMVYLQKENIIDESGMPKERFSAEFPKEGPSILRIQQVVRGDSAAYFCASSPPSGRANEQFFGPGTRLTVL.

The chain joins TRBV11-2 to TRBJ1-5, with TRBD1 identical over 8 bases. V lost 5 bases and J lost 4; bases outside the gene matches: 4. Per the germline V gene, CDR1 is SGHAT and CDR2 is FQNNGV. This CDR3 is built from 14 residues. The DNA for the CDR3 is TGTGCCAGCAGCCGGGACAGGAAAAATCAGCCCCAGCATTTT. It encodes CASSRDRKNQPQHF.

The J gene is TRBJ1-1, the V gene TRBV18; D gene unclear. The CDR3 loop spans 14 amino acids. The V gene lost 3 bases and the J gene lost 0 bases, with 8 bases spanning the gap. CDR1 and CDR2 from the germline V gene are KGHSH and LQKENI. CDR3 in DNA: TGTGCCAGCTCACCGGGAGGACTGAACACTGAAGCTTTCTTT. It specifies CASSPGGLNTEAFF.

The chain combines TRBV2 with TRBJ1-1, with TRBD1 matching over 7 bases. The CDR3 consists of 12 residues. V lost 10 bases and J lost 4; bases outside the gene matches: 6. The germline CDR1 and CDR2 sequences are SNHLY and FYNNEI. The CDR3 is CAKRGLGTEAFF. In DNA form, the CDR3 reads TGTGCCAAAAGGGGGCTCGGCACTGAAGCTTTCTTT. Looking up the rest from reference TRBV2 and TRBJ1-1 gives the full variable domain: EPEVTQTPSHQVTQMGQEVILRCVPISNHLYFYWYRQILGQKVEFLVSFYNNEISEKSEIFDDQFSVERPDGSNFTLKIRSTKLEDSAMYFCAKRGLGTEAFFGQGTRLTVV.

The chain carries TRBV7-9 and TRBJ1-2; TRBD1 matches at 8 bases. The CDR3 contains 15 residues. The V segment lost 5 bases and the J segment 8 bases; nucleotides outside the gene matches: 13. CDR1 SEHNR and CDR2 FQNEAQ come from the germline V gene (reference sequence). The CDR3 DNA reads TGTGCCAGCAGCCTATTGGGACAGGAGGAGCGGGGCTACACCTTC. It translates to CASSLLGQEERGYTF.

V usage is TRBV5-1 and J usage is TRBJ1-4; D may be TRBD1 (5 bases). The CDR3 contains 13 residues. Germline-derived CDR1 and CDR2 are SGHRS and YFSETQ. V was clipped by 5 bases and J by 3 bases, with 8 bases between them. DNA for the CDR3: TGCGCCAGCAGAGACAGTGCTAATGAAAAACTGTTTTTT. It is translated as CASRDSANEKLFF.